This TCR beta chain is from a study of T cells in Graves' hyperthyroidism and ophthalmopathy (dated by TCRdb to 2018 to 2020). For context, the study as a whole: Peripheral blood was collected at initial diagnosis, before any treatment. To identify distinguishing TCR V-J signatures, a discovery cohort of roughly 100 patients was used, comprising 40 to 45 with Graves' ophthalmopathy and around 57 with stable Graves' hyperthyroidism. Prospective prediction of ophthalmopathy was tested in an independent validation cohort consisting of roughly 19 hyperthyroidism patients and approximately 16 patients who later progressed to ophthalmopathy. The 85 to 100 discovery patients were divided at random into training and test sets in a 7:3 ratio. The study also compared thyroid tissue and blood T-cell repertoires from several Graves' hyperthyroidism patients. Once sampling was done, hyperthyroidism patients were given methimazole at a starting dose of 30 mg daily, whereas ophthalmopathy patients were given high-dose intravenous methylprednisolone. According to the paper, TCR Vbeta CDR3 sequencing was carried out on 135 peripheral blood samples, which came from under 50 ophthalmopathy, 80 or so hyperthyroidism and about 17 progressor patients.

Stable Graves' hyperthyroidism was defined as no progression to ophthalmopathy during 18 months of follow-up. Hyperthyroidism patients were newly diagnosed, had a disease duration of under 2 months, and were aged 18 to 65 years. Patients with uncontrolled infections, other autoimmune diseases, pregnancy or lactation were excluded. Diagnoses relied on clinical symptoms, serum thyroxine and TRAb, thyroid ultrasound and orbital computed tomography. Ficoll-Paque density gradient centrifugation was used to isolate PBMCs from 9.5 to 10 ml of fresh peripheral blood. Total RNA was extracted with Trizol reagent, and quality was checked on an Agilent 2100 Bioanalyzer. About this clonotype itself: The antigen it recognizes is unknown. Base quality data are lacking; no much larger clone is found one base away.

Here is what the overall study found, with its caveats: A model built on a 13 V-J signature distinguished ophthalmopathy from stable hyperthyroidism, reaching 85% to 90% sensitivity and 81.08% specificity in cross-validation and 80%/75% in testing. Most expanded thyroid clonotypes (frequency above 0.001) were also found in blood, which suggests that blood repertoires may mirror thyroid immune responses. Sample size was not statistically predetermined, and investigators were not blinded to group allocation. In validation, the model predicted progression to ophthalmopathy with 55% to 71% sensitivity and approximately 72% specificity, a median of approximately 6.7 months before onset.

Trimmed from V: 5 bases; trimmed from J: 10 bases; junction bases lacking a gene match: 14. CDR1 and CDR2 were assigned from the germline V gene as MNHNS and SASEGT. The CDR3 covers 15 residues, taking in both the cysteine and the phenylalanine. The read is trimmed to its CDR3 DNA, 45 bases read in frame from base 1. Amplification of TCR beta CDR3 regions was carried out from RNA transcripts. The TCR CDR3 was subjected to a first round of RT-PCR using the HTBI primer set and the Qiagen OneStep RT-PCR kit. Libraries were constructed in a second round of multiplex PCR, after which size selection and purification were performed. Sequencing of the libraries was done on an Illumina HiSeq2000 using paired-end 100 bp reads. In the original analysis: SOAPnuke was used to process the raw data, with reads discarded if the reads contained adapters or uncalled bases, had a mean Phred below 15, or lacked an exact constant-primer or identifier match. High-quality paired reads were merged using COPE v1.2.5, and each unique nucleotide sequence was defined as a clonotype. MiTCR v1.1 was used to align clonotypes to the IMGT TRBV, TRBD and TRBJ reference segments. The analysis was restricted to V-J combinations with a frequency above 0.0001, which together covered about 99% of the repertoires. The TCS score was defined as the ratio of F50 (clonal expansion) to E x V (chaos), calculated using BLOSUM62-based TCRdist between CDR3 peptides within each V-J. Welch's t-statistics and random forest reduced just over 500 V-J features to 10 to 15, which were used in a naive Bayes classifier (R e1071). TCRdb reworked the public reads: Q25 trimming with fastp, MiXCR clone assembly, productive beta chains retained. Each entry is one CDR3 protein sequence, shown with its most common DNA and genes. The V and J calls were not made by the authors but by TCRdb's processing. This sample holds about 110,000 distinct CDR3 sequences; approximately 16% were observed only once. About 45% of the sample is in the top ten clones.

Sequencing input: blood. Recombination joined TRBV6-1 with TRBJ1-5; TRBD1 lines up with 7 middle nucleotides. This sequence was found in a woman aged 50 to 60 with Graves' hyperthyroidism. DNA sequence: TGTGCCAGCAGTTTCCGAGACAGGGAGCTCGAACCCCAGCATTTT. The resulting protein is CASSFRDRELEPQHF.